This T cell receptor beta chain was sequenced in a study of blood T cells in healthy people across ages. Then a second PCR, running about 6 to 11 cycles, was carried out with a sample-barcoded 5' primer and a J-beta primer mix. TCRdb redid the calling of the 5' RACE reads with MiXCR, one entry per CDR3 protein. The sample consists of about 1.8 million distinct CDR3 sequences, about 50% of them appearing once. Peripheral blood, approximately 10 milliliters per donor, was collected. Looked up from germline, CDR1 is SGHRS and CDR2 is YFSETQ. CDR3 length equals 16 residues. The study, taken as a whole, reports: Long-lived and aged donors differed, with more naive CD4+ cells and higher diversity in the long-lived.

As regards this clonotype: Its matching antigen is unknown. One junction end does not reproduce the germline sequence, and a read error may be involved.

What was sequenced was blood. The chain uses TRBV5-1 and TRBJ2-1; 7 bases agree with TRBD2. The clonotype originates from a middle-aged woman in good health. CDR3 region: CASSSLRVTDGGGQFF. The CDR3 coding sequence is TGCGCCAGCAGCTCCCTTCGGGTGACCGATGGGGGAGGGCAGTTCTTT.